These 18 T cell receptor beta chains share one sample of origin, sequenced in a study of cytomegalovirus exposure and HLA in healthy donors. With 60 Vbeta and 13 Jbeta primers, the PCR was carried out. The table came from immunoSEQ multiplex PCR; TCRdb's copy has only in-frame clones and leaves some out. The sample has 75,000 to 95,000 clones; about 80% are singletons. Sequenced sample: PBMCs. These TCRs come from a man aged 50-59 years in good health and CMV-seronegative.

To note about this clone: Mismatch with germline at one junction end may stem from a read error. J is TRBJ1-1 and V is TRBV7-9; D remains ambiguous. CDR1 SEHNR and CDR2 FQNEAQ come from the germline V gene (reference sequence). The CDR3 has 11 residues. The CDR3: CSSSPDTEAFF. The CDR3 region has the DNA TGTTCCAGCAGCCCGGACACTGAAGCTTTCTTT. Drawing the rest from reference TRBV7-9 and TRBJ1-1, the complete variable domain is DTGVSQNPRHKITKRGQNVTFRCDPISEHNRLYWYRQTLGQGPEFLTYFQNEAQLEKSRLLSDRFSAERPKGSFSTLEIQRTEQGDSAMYLCSSSPDTEAFFGQGTRLTVV.

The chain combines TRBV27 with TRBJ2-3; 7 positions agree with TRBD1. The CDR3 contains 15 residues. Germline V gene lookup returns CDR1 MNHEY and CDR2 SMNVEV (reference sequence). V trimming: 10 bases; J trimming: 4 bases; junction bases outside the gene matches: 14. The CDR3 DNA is TGTGCCACCCTCCGCTGGGACAGAGGATCAGATACGCAGTATTTT. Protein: CATLRWDRGSDTQYF.

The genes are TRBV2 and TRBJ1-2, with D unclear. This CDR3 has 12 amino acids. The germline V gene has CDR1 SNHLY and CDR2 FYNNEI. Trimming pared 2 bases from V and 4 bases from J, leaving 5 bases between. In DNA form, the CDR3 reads TGTGCCAGCAGTGAACCCATCTATGGCTACACCTTC. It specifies CASSEPIYGYTF.

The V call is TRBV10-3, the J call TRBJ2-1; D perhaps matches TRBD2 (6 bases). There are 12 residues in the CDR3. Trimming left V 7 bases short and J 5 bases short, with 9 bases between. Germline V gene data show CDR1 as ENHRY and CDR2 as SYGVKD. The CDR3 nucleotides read TGTGCCATCACGGGGGACGACAATGAGCAGTTCTTC. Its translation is CAITGDDNEQFF.

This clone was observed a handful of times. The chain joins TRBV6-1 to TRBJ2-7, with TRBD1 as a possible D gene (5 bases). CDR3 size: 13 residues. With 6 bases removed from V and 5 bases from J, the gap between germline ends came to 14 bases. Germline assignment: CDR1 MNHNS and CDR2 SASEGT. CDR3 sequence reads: CASRVLGADEQYF. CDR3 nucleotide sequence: TGTGCCAGCAGAGTATTAGGGGCCGACGAGCAGTACTTC.

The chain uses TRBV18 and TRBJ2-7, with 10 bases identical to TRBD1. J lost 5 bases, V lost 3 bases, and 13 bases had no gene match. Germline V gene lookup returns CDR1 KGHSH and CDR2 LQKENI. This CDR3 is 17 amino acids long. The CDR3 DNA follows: TGTGCCAGCTCACCCGGAGACAGGGGGCAGCATTTAGACGAGCAGTACTTC. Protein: CASSPGDRGQHLDEQYF.

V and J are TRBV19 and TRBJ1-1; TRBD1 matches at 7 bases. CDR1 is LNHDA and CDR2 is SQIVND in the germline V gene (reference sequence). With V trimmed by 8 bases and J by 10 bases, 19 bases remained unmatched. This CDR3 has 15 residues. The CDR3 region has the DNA TGTGCCAGTTTTTCGGGACAGTTCGAGGGAGAACGAGCTTTCTTT. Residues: CASFSGQFEGERAFF.

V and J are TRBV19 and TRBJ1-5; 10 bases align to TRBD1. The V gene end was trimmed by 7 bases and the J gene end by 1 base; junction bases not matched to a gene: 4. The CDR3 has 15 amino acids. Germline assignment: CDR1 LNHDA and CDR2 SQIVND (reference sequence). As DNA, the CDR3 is TGTGCCAGTACCCAGACAGGGGGCAGCAATCAGCCCCAGCATTTT. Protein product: CASTQTGGSNQPQHF.

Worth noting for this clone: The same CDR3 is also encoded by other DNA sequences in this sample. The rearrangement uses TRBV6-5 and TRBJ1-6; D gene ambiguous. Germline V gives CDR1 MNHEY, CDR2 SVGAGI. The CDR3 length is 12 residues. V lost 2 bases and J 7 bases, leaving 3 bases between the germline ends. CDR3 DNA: TGTGCCAGCAGTTACCAGAATTCACCCCTCCACTTT. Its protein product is CASSYQNSPLHF.

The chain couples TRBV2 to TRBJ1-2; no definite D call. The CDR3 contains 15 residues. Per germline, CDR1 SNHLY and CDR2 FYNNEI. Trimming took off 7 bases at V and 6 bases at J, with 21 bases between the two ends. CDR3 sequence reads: CASKPRREGFDGYTF. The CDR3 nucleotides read TGTGCCAGCAAACCCCGAAGGGAGGGTTTCGATGGCTACACCTTC. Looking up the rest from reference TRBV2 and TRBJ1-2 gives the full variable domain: EPEVTQTPSHQVTQMGQEVILRCVPISNHLYFYWYRQILGQKVEFLVSFYNNEISEKSEIFDDQFSVERPDGSNFTLKIRSTKLEDSAMYFCASKPRREGFDGYTFGSGTRLTVV.

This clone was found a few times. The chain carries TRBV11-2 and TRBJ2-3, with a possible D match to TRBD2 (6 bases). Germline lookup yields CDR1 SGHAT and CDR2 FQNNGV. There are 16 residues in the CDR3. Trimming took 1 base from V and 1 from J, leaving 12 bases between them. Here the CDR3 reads CASSLASGTGTDTQYF. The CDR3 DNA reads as TGTGCCAGCAGCTTAGCTTCCGGGACTGGCACAGATACGCAGTATTTT.

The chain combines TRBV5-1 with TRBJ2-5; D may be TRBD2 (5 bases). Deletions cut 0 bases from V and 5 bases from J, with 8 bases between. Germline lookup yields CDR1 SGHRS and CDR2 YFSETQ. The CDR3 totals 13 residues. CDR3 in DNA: TGCGCCAGCAGCTTGGCTAGCCGGGAGACCCAGTACTTC. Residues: CASSLASRETQYF.

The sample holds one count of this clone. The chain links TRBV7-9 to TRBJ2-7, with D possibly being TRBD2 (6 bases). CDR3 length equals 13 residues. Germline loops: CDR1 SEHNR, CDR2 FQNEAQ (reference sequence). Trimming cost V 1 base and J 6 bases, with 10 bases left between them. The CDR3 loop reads CASSLGDWGEQYF. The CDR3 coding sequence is TGTGCCAGCAGCTTAGGGGACTGGGGCGAGCAGTACTTC.

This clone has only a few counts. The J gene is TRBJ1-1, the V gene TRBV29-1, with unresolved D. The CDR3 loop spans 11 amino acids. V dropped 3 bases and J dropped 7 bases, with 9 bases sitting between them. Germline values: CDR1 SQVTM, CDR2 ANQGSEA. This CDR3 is CSVEKTREAFF. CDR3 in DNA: TGCAGCGTTGAGAAGACTCGTGAAGCTTTCTTT.

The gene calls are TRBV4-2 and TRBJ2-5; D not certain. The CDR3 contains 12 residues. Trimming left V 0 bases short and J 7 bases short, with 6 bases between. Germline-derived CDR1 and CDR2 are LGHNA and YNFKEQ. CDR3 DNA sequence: TGTGCCAGCAGCCAAGAATCGGGGACCCAGTACTTC. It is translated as CASSQESGTQYF.

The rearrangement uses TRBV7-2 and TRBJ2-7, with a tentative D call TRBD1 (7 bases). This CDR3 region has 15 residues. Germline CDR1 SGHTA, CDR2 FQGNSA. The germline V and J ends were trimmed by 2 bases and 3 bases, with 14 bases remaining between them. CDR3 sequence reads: CASSLSQGGVYEQYF. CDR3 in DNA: TGTGCCAGCAGCTTATCCCAGGGGGGTGTCTACGAGCAGTACTTC.

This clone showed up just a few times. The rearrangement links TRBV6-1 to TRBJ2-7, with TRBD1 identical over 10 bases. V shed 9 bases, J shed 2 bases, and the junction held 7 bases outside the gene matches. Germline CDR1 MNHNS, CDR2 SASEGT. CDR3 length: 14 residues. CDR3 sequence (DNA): TGTGCCAGTTCCGGGACAGGGGCTGCCTACGAGCAGTACTTC. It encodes CASSGTGAAYEQYF.

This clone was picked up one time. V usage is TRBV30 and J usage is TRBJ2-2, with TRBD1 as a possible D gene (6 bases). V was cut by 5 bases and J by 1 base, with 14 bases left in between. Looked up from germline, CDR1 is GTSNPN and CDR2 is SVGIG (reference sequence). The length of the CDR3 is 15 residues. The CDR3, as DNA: TGTGCCTGGGAAGGGCCGGGACAGAACACCGGGGAGCTGTTTTTT. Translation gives CAWEGPGQNTGELFF.